Presented here are 10 T cell receptor beta chains from one specimen sequenced in a study of CD8+ T cells in alopecia areata. It was cDNA, reverse transcribed from extracted RNA, that served as the sequencing template. Sequencing was performed with immunoSEQ multiplex PCR; in TCRdb, only in-frame clones are kept and a portion is missing. The table lists over 100,000 clones, with no singletons. Input material: lesional skin. The source of these receptors is a C3H/HeJ mouse with alopecia areata. This line is of MHC haplotype H2-k.

As regards this clone: The gene names here belong to mouse. Read data end 4 residues before the CDR3 end; the end is taken from the germline J gene. V and J are TRBV16 and TRBJ2-1; possibly TRBD2 for D (5 bases). The CDR3 runs to 13 residues. With 6 bases removed from V and 4 bases from J, the gap between germline ends came to 10 bases. CDR1 is SGHSA, CDR2 FRNQAP, per germline. The CDR3 reads CASRWGEYAEQFF. The sequenced part of the CDR3 DNA is TGTGCAAGCAGGTGGGGAGAGTATGCT.

For this clone: Genes here carry mouse names. The CDR3 end lies 4 residues beyond the end of the read and is filled in from the germline J gene. The chain couples TRBV13-3 to TRBJ1-2; D remains ambiguous. The length of the CDR3 is 12 residues. From germline, CDR1 is NNHDY and CDR2 SYVADS. CDR3 sequence: CASSVGGSDYTF. The DNA read from the CDR3 is TGTGCCAGCAGTGTCGGAGGGTCC.

This clone was counted only a few times. Genes and germline come from the mouse. The CDR3 end lies 4 residues beyond the end of the read and is filled in from the germline J gene. The gene calls are TRBV13-1 and TRBJ1-2; a possible D gene is TRBD1 (5 bases). Germline CDR1 reads NSHNY; CDR2 reads SYGAGN. This CDR3 comprises 13 residues. This chain's CDR3 is CASSDWGGSDYTF. The sequenced part of the CDR3 DNA is TGTGCCAGCAGTGACTGGGGGGGAAGC.

This clone has only a few counts. Gene names denote mouse genes. The sequenced fragment ends 4 residues before the CDR3 boundary, so the rest is inferred from the germline J gene. This chain uses TRBV13-3 with TRBJ2-4; 10 bases are a match to TRBD2. Germline CDR1 reads NNHDY; CDR2 reads SYVADS. The junction had 5 bases not matched to a gene; V was cut back by 0 bases and J by 1 base. The CDR3 has 17 amino acids. The CDR3 sequence: CASSDGWGGAGQNTLYF. The sequenced part of the CDR3 DNA is TGTGCCAGCAGTGATGGCTGGGGGGGCGCTGGTCAAAAC.

Only a few counts were recorded for this clone. Here the gene names and germline are mouse. The CDR3 end falls 4 residues outside the read, so it is completed with the germline J gene. The chain carries TRBV13-3 and TRBJ2-5; tentatively, D is TRBD2 (6 bases). Germline values: CDR1 NNHDY, CDR2 SYVADS. This CDR3 has 13 residues. The CDR3 DNA, read in part, is TGTGCCAGCAGTGATATCCTGGGGGAC. Protein: CASSDILGD. The CDR3 in full is CASSDILGDTQYF. Full variable domain (missing parts from reference TRBV13-3 and TRBJ2-5): EAAVTQSPRSKVAVTGGKVTLSCHQTNNHDYMYWYRQDTGHGLRLIHYSYVADSTEKGDIPDGYKASRPSQENFSLILELASLSQTAVYFCASSDILGDTQYFGPGTRLLVL.

This clone was counted between two and nine times. Mouse gene names apply. The DNA ends 4 residues before the CDR3 does, and the rest of the CDR3 is filled in from the germline J gene. This chain links TRBV19 with TRBJ2-5, with 7 bases aligning to TRBD1. The germline gives CDR1 FNHDT, CDR2 SITEND (reference sequence). The CDR3 loop spans 13 amino acids. CDR3 DNA (partial): TGTGCCAGCACGACAGGGTGGAGAGAC. Translation gives CASTTGWRD. The entire CDR3 protein is CASTTGWRDTQYF.

Of note for this clone: Gene names follow the mouse nomenclature. The read finishes 4 residues shy of the CDR3 end, and the germline J gene is used to complete it. This chain joins TRBV19 and TRBJ2-3; D is possibly TRBD1 (6 bases). The CDR3 has 14 residues. Deletions cut 6 bases from V and 0 bases from J, with 11 bases between. Germline CDR1 reads FNHDT; CDR2 reads SITEND (reference sequence). CDR3 DNA (partial): TGTGCCAGCACCGGGGACATTAGTGCAGAA. It codes for CASTGDISAE. The full CDR3 reads CASTGDISAETLYF.

This clone was seen many times. The protein recorded in TCRdb does not match the translated DNA at residue 12; the protein presented here comes from translating the DNA. Gene names and germline refer to mouse. The DNA ends 3 residues before the CDR3 does, and the rest of the CDR3 is filled in from the germline J gene. The V gene is TRBV1, the J gene TRBJ1-6; 7 nucleotides line up with TRBD1. TRBJ1-6 is reported as an ORF; its role is uncertain. The junction had 4 bases not matched to a gene; V was cut back by 0 bases and J by 8 bases. Germline V gene sequence: CDR1 NSQYPW, CDR2 LRSPGD (reference sequence). The CDR3 has 15 residues. The CDR3 region is CTCSADRGQYSPLYF. The sequenced part of the CDR3 DNA is TGCACCTGCAGTGCAGATCGGGGACAGTATTCGCCC.

As regards this clone: Each gene name is a mouse one. Sequencing ends 4 residues short of the CDR3 end; the germline J gene provides the rest. The gene calls are TRBV13-2 and TRBJ2-1; TRBD1 matches 9 bases. This CDR3 is 14 amino acids long. Germline V gene sequence: CDR1 NNHNN, CDR2 SYGAGS (reference sequence). CDR3 sequence reads: CASGEQGARAEQFF. The covered CDR3 bases are TGTGCCAGCGGTGAACAGGGGGCGCGAGCT.

This clone was detected a few times. TCRdb and the translated DNA give different amino acids at residue 12; the protein presented here is the one translated from the DNA. Any gene name here is a mouse gene name. The read ends 3 residues early relative to the CDR3; the germline J gene fills the gap. The genes are TRBV17 and TRBJ1-6; D is unresolved. TRBJ1-6 is assigned to the ORF class and has an uncertain function. CDR3 size: 15 residues. V was trimmed by 3 bases and J by 0 bases, leaving 6 bases between them. The germline gives CDR1 MNHDT, CDR2 YYDKIL. Partial CDR3 DNA: TGTGCTAGCAGTAGTGGGGTTTCCTATAATTCGCCC. Its translation is CASSSGVSYNSP. The full CDR3 protein is CASSSGVSYNSPLYF.